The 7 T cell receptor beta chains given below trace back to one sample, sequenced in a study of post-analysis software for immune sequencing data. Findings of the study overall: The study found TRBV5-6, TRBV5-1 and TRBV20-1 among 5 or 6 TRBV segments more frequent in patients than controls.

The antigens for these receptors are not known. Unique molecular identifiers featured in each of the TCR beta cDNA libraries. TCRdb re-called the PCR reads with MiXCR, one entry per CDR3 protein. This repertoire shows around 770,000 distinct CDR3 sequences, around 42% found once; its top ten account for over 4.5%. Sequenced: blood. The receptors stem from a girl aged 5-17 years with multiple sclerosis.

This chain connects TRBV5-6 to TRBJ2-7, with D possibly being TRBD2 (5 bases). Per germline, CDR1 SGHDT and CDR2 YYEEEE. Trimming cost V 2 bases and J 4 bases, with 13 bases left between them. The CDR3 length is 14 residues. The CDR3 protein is CASSFEGLIYEQYF. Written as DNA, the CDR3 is TGTGCCAGCAGCTTTGAGGGTTTAATTTACGAGCAGTACTTC.

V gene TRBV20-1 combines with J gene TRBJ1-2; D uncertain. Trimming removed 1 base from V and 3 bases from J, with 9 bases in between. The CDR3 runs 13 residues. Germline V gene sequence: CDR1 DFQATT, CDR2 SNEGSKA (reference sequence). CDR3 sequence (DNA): TGCAGTGCTAGAGGATGGGGAGACTATGGCTACACCTTC. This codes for CSARGWGDYGYTF.

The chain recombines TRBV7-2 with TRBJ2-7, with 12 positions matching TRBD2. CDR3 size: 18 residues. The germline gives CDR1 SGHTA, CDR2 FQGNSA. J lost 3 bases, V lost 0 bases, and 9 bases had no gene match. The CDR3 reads CASSLARTGLAGNYEQYF. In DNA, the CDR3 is TGTGCCAGCAGCTTAGCCAGGACAGGACTAGCGGGAAACTACGAGCAGTACTTC.

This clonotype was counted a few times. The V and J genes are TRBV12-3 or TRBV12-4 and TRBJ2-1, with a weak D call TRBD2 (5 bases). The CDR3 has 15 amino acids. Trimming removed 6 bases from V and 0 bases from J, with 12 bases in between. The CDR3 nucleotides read TGTGCCAGCAGCTTGAGCGGAATCTCCTACAATGAGCAGTTCTTC. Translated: CASSLSGISYNEQFF.

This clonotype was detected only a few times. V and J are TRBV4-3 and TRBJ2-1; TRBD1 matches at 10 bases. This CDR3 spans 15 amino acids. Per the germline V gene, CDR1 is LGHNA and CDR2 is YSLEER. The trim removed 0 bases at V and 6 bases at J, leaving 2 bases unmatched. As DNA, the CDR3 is TGCGCCAGCAGCCAAGAGTGGGACAGGGGCAATGAGCAGTTCTTC. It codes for CASSQEWDRGNEQFF.

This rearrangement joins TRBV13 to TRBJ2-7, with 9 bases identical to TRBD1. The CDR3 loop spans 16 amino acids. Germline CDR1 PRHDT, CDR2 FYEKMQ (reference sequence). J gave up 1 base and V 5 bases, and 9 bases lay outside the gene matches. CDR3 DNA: TGTGCCAGCAGCGCGAGGGGGGACAGGGCATCCTACGAGCAGTACTTC. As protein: CASSARGDRASYEQYF.

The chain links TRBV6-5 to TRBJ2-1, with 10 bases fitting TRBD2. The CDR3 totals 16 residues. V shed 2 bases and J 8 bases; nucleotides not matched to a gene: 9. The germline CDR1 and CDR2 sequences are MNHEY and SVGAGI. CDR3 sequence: CASSYRGLAGADEQFF. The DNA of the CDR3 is TGTGCCAGCAGTTACCGAGGGCTAGCGGGAGCCGATGAGCAGTTCTTC.